These 28 T cell receptor beta chains were sequenced from one sample in a study of T-cell memory formation after mild COVID-19. TCRdb re-called the 5' RACE reads with MiXCR, one entry per CDR3 protein. The table shows 350,000 to 500,000 distinct CDR3 sequences, with around 22% occurring only once. Material: PBMCs or a T cell subset sorted from them (not recorded which). These receptors came from an adult woman who had mild COVID-19 (a few samples of this study predate the infection). Cell type and time point are not known.

This chain uses TRBV15 with TRBJ1-2; D unresolved. The length of the CDR3 is 17 residues. V was clipped by 0 bases and J by 4 bases, with 18 bases between them. Germline loops: CDR1 LNHNV, CDR2 YYDKDF (reference sequence). CDR3 residues: CATSRDREIGGPYGYTF. The DNA for the CDR3 is TGTGCCACCAGCAGAGATAGGGAAATTGGCGGTCCCTATGGCTACACCTTC.

This clonotype was detected a few times. The chain links TRBV7-9 to TRBJ2-3, with D unclear. Per germline, CDR1 SEHNR and CDR2 FQNEAQ (reference sequence). Deletions cut 6 bases from V and 2 bases from J, with 9 bases between. This CDR3 has 13 amino acids. The CDR3 DNA follows: TGTGCCAGCAGGCCACACCTCACAGATACGCAGTATTTT. Translated: CASRPHLTDTQYF.

The rearrangement joins TRBV14 to TRBJ2-1; the match to TRBD2 covers 13 bases. The CDR3 covers 15 residues. CDR1 and CDR2 from the germline V gene are SGHDN and FVKESK. The junction had 4 bases not matched to a gene; V was cut back by 3 bases and J by 8 bases. CDR3 region: CASSHGLAGVDEQFF. Written as DNA, the CDR3 is TGTGCCAGCAGCCACGGACTAGCGGGAGTAGATGAGCAGTTCTTC.

This clonotype turned up a few times. V and J are TRBV24-1 and TRBJ1-4; D remains unclear. Looked up from germline, CDR1 is KGHDR and CDR2 is SFDVKD. Trimming removed 3 bases at V and 3 bases at J, with 10 bases between. This CDR3 has 15 amino acids. The CDR3 reads CATSDLRTSNEKLFF. The CDR3 bases are TGTGCCACCAGTGATCTAAGGACCTCTAATGAAAAACTGTTTTTT.

The chain employs TRBV20-1 and TRBJ2-5; 8 bases agree with TRBD2. The CDR3 totals 15 residues. The V segment lost 1 base and the J segment 5 bases; nucleotides outside the gene matches: 9. Germline CDR1 and CDR2: DFQATT and SNEGSKA (reference sequence). CDR3 residues: CSARGAGVFTETQYF. CDR3 nucleotide sequence: TGCAGTGCTAGAGGAGCGGGGGTTTTCACGGAGACCCAGTACTTC.

This clonotype was seen a handful of times. V is TRBV6-4 and J is TRBJ1-1; D uncertain. The length of the CDR3 is 14 residues. Trimming shortened V by 3 bases and J by 5 bases, and 13 bases separated the two germline ends. The V gene's germline CDR1 is MRHNA and CDR2 SNTAGT. The chain's CDR3 is CASSEEWGDTEAFF. CDR3 coding DNA: TGTGCCAGCAGTGAGGAATGGGGAGATACTGAAGCTTTCTTT.

This clonotype was counted only a few times. The chain combines TRBV29-1 with TRBJ2-3; D may be TRBD2 (7 bases). Trimming left V 1 base short and J 3 bases short, with 14 bases between. The germline V gene has CDR1 SQVTM and CDR2 ANQGSEA. The CDR3 runs 15 residues. The CDR3 loop reads CSVEGGGARTDTQYF. The CDR3 nucleotides read TGCAGCGTTGAAGGTGGGGGGGCGCGAACAGATACGCAGTATTTT.

This clonotype was picked up a small number of times. The chain combines TRBV6-5 with TRBJ2-7; tentatively, D is TRBD2 (5 bases). There are 15 residues in the CDR3. V lost 2 bases to trimming and J lost 6 bases, with 17 bases between them. Germline V gives CDR1 MNHEY, CDR2 SVGAGI. The CDR3 region has the DNA TGTGCCAGCAGTTACGGTATCGGGGAAGTCATCGAGCAGTACTTC. It translates to CASSYGIGEVIEQYF.

The V call is TRBV12-3 or TRBV12-4, the J call TRBJ2-1; 9 bases line up with TRBD2. This CDR3 contains 17 residues. The V and J ends lost 4 bases and 1 base, in that order; junction bases with no gene match: 8. The CDR3 region is CASSSGRGGRSYNEQFF. The DNA for the CDR3 is TGTGCCAGCAGTTCAGGGCGGGGGGGCCGTTCCTACAATGAGCAGTTCTTC.

This clonotype was counted only a few times. The rearrangement joins TRBV9 to TRBJ1-2; 9 positions agree with TRBD1. The CDR3 contains 15 residues. Per germline, CDR1 SGDLS and CDR2 YYNGEE. The J segment lost 6 bases and the V segment lost 3 bases, leaving 9 bases of the junction unmatched. CDR3 protein: CASSAFQQGANGYTF. CDR3 DNA: TGTGCCAGCAGCGCATTCCAACAGGGGGCAAATGGCTACACCTTC.

The V and J genes are TRBV15 and TRBJ2-7; the D gene is possibly TRBD1 (6 bases). The CDR3 spans 16 residues. Germline CDR1 is LNHNV and CDR2 is YYDKDF (reference sequence). The ends were cut back, 1 base at V and 0 bases at J, with 13 bases in the middle. CDR3 sequence reads: CATSRVTGYSSYEQYF. The CDR3 DNA follows: TGTGCCACCAGCAGAGTGACAGGTTATAGCTCCTACGAGCAGTACTTC.

This clonotype was counted at least ten times. Here the CDR3 DNA reads TGTGCCAGCAGCCCGCATCGGACAGGGCCAAGCACAGATACGCAGTATTTT. Translation gives CASSPHRTGPSTDTQYF. The rearrangement uses TRBV7-9 and TRBJ2-3; 8 nucleotides match TRBD1. Germline CDR1 reads SEHNR; CDR2 reads FQNEAQ (reference sequence). V gave up 5 bases and J gave up 0 bases; unmatched junction bases: 10. The length of the CDR3 is 17 residues.

The rearrangement uses TRBV15 and TRBJ2-1, with TRBD1 matching over 9 bases. The CDR3 is made up of 16 amino acids. J was trimmed by 2 bases and V by 4 bases; bases with no gene match: 6. Germline values: CDR1 LNHNV, CDR2 YYDKDF (reference sequence). CDR3 nucleotide sequence: TGTGCCACCAGCATAGAACGGGACAGGGCCTACAATGAGCAGTTCTTC. As protein: CATSIERDRAYNEQFF.

The rearrangement joins TRBV4-2 to TRBJ2-7; TRBD1 might be the D (6 bases). This CDR3 has 15 amino acids. Between the trimmed V and J ends, which lost 4 bases and 1 base, there was a span of 14 bases. Germline V gene data show CDR1 as LGHNA and CDR2 as YNFKEQ. The CDR3 sequence: CASSPLSDSSYEQYF. CDR3 nucleotides: TGTGCCAGCAGCCCCCTCTCGGACAGTTCCTACGAGCAGTACTTC.

This chain uses TRBV7-3 with TRBJ2-7; 8 bases are shared with TRBD1. The CDR3 runs to 15 residues. With V trimmed by 1 base and J by 2 bases, 4 bases remained unmatched. Per the germline V gene, CDR1 is SGHTA and CDR2 is FQGTGA. The DNA of the CDR3 is TGTGCCAGCAGCTTAAGAGGCAGGGGGCCCTACGAGCAGTACTTC. Translation: CASSLRGRGPYEQYF.

J is TRBJ2-2 and V is TRBV5-5; D is perhaps TRBD2 (6 bases). Germline CDR1 and CDR2: SGHKS and YYEKEE (reference sequence). Deletions cut 4 bases from V and 1 base from J, with 11 bases between. The CDR3 loop spans 15 amino acids. CDR3 region: CASSILARNTGELFF. In nucleotides, the CDR3 is TGTGCCAGCAGCATTCTAGCGAGGAACACCGGGGAGCTGTTTTTT.

This clonotype was counted a few times. Compared with germline, one end of the junction differs, possibly owing to a read error. The genes are TRBV7-7 and TRBJ2-5; perhaps TRBD2 as D (5 bases). This CDR3 has 15 amino acids. Germline lookup yields CDR1 SSHAT and CDR2 FNYEAQ (reference sequence). CDR3 in amino acids: CASSLSGTSQETQYF. CDR3 DNA sequence: TGTGCTAGCAGCTTAAGCGGAACGAGCCAAGAGACCCAGTACTTC.

The CDR3 DNA reads TGCGCCAGCAGCCAGCGGGCCCTCACCTACGAGCAGTACTTC. Residues: CASSQRALTYEQYF. The chain joins TRBV4-1 to TRBJ2-7, with D possibly matching TRBD2 (5 bases). This CDR3 contains 14 residues. The V gene lost 3 bases and the J gene lost 2 bases, with 11 bases spanning the gap. CDR1 is MGHRA, CDR2 YSYEKL, per germline.

This clonotype was observed a handful of times. In DNA, the CDR3 is TGCAGTGCTCCTCTTCGGGGGGCAGGCGATACGCAGTATTTT. Protein product: CSAPLRGAGDTQYF. The V call is TRBV20-1, the J call TRBJ2-3, with D tentatively TRBD2 (7 bases). CDR1 and CDR2 from the germline V gene are DFQATT and SNEGSKA (reference sequence). The length of the CDR3 is 14 residues. Deletions cut 5 bases from V and 6 bases from J, with 18 bases between.

V is TRBV4-2 and J is TRBJ2-3; 10 nucleotides match TRBD2. V gave up 1 base and J gave up 2 bases; unmatched junction bases: 3. The CDR3 has 16 residues. Per germline, CDR1 LGHNA and CDR2 YNFKEQ. The CDR3 DNA sequence: TGTGCCAGCAGCCAAGCCGGGACTAGCGCCACAGATACGCAGTATTTT. This sequence encodes CASSQAGTSATDTQYF.

The genes are TRBV12-5 and TRBJ1-5, with TRBD1 identical over 7 bases. Looked up from germline, CDR1 is LGHNT and CDR2 is FRNRAP. V lost 7 bases and J lost 0; bases outside the gene matches: 6. There are 15 residues in the CDR3. CDR3 sequence reads: CASATGDYSNQPQHF. The DNA of the CDR3 is TGTGCTAGTGCCACAGGGGACTATAGCAATCAGCCCCAGCATTTT.

This chain joins TRBV18 and TRBJ2-7; TRBD1 aligns across 9 bases. The CDR3 runs 15 residues. From germline, CDR1 is KGHSH and CDR2 LQKENI. The ends lost 1 base at V and 2 bases at J; junction bases unmatched: 3. DNA for the CDR3: TGTGCCAGCTCACCACTAGGACAGGGGACCTACGAGCAGTACTTC. This codes for CASSPLGQGTYEQYF.

The rearrangement joins TRBV18 to TRBJ1-1; unclear D gene. This CDR3 comprises 13 residues. V lost 3 bases and J lost 3, with 8 bases in between. Germline loops: CDR1 KGHSH, CDR2 LQKENI. The CDR3 DNA reads TGTGCCAGCTCACCCAGTCTCTACACTGAAGCTTTCTTT. Translated: CASSPSLYTEAFF. The variable domain in full, completed from reference TRBV18 and TRBJ1-1, reads NAGVMQNPRHLVRRRGQEARLRCSPMKGHSHVYWYRQLPEEGLKFMVYLQKENIIDESGMPKERFSAEFPKEGPSILRIQQVVRGDSAAYFCASSPSLYTEAFFGQGTRLTVV.

The J gene is TRBJ2-1, the V gene TRBV20-1; 8 nucleotides align to TRBD2. The CDR3 extends over 19 amino acids. The germline V gene has CDR1 DFQATT and CDR2 SNEGSKA (reference sequence). Germline trimming cut 0 bases from V and 1 base from J; bases unmatched to any gene: 14. The CDR3 is CSARDIGGSGTISYNEQFF. In DNA form, the CDR3 reads TGCAGTGCTAGAGATATAGGCGGTAGCGGGACGATTTCCTACAATGAGCAGTTCTTC.

J is TRBJ2-1 and V is TRBV4-3; no clear D gene. The CDR3 extends over 12 amino acids. In germline, CDR1 is LGHNA, CDR2 YSLEER. Trimming shortened V by 1 base and J by 13 bases, and 11 bases separated the two germline ends. DNA of the CDR3: TGCGCCAGCAGCCAAGGCCGGACCAGTCAGTTCTTC. Protein sequence: CASSQGRTSQFF.

The rearrangement links TRBV6-5 to TRBJ2-1; the match to TRBD2 covers 13 bases. V gave up 6 bases and J gave up 6 bases; unmatched junction bases: 8. CDR3 length: 16 amino acids. Germline V CDR1 and CDR2: MNHEY, SVGAGI. The CDR3 here is CASRETGTSGANEQFF. As DNA, the CDR3 is TGTGCCAGCAGGGAAACCGGGACTAGCGGGGCCAATGAGCAGTTCTTC.

This sequence joins TRBV5-1 and TRBJ1-2, with D possibly matching TRBD1 (6 bases). CDR3 size: 14 residues. The V end was cut by 0 bases, the J end by 5 bases, with 11 bases between. Germline loops: CDR1 SGHRS, CDR2 YFSETQ. The CDR3 bases are TGCGCCAGCAGCTTGGCCCGGCAGGGGTATGGCTACACCTTC. Translating gives CASSLARQGYGYTF.

This chain uses TRBV20-1 with TRBJ1-2; 7 nucleotides line up with TRBD1. This CDR3 spans 15 amino acids. The junction had 12 bases not matched to a gene; V was cut back by 4 bases and J by 4 bases. CDR1 and CDR2 (germline): DFQATT, SNEGSKA (reference sequence). CDR3 nucleotide sequence: TGCAGTGCTACCCTCGGGACAGACAGACTCTATGGCTACACCTTC. As protein: CSATLGTDRLYGYTF.